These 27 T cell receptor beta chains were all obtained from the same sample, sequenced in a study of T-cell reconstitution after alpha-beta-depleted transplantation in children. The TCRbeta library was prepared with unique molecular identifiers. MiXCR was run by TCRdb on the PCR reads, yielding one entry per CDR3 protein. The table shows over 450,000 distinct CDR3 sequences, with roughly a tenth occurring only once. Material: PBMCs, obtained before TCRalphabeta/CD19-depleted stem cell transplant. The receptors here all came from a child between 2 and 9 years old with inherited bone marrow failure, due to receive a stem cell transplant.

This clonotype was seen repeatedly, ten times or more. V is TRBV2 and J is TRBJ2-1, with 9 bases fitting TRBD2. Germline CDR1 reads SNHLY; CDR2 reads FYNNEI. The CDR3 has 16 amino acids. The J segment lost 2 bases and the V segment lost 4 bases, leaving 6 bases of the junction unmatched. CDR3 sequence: CASSAGSGRPYNEQFF. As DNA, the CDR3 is TGTGCCAGCAGTGCGGGTAGCGGGAGACCCTACAATGAGCAGTTCTTC.

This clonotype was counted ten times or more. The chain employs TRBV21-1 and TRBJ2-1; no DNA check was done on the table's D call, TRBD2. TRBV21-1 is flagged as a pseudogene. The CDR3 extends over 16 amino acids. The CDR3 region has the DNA TGTGCCAGCAGCAAAGATGTAGCGGTGAAAGAGAATGAGCAGTTCTTC. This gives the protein CASSKDVAVKENEQFF.

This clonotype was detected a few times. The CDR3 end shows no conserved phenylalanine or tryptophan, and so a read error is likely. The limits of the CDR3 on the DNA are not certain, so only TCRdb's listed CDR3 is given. CDR3 sequence: CASSYSKLDP. The chain couples TRBV6-6 to TRBJ2-3. Counting both end residues, the CDR3 totals 10 amino acids. Looked up from germline, CDR1 is MNHNY and CDR2 is SVGAGI (reference sequence).

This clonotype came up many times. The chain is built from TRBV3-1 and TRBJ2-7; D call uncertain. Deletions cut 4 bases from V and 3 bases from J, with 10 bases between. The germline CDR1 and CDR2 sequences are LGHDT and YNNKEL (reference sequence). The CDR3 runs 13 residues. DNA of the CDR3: TGTGCCAGCAGCCGACGGGCGTTCTACGAGCAGTACTTC. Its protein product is CASSRRAFYEQYF.

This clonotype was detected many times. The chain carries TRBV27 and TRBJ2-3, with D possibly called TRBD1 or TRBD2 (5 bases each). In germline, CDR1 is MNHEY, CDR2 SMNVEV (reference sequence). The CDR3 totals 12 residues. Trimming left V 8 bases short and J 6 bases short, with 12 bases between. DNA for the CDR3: TGTGCCAGCGCTGGGGACGTCGATACGCAGTATTTT. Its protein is CASAGDVDTQYF.

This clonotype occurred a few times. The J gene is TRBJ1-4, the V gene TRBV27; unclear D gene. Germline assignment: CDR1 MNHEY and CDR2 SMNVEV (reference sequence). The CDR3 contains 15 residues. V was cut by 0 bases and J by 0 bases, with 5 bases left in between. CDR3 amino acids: CASSLSAATNEKLFF. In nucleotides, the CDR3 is TGTGCCAGCAGTTTATCAGCAGCAACTAATGAAAAACTGTTTTTT.

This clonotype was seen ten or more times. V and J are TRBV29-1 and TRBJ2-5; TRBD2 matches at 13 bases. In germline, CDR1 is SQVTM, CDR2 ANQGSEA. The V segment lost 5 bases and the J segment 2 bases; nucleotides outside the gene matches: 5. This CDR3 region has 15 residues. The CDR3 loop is CSVWPTSGGQETQYF. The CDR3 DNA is TGCAGCGTTTGGCCGACTAGCGGGGGGCAAGAGACCCAGTACTTC.

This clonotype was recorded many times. In nucleotides, the CDR3 is TGTGCCAGCAGTTTACCCCCCGGGCAGTACTTC. The encoded protein is CASSLPPGQYF. This rearrangement joins TRBV27 to TRBJ2-7; D uncertain. The length of the CDR3 is 11 residues. V shed 2 bases and J shed 9 bases, with 8 bases lying between them. The germline V gene encodes CDR1 MNHEY and CDR2 SMNVEV (reference sequence).

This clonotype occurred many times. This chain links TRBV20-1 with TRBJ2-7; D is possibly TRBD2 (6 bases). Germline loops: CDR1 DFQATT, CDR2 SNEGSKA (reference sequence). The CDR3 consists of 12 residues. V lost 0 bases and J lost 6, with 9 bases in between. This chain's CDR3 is CSAREVGGEQYF. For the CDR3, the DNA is TGCAGTGCTAGAGAGGTGGGAGGCGAGCAGTACTTC.

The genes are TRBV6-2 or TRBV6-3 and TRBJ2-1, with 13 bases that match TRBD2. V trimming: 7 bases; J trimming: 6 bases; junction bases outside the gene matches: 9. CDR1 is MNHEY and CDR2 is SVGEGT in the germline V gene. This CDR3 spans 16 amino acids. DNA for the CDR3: TGTGCCAGCATCAAAAAGACTAGCGGGAGGCCCAATGAGCAGTTCTTC. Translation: CASIKKTSGRPNEQFF.

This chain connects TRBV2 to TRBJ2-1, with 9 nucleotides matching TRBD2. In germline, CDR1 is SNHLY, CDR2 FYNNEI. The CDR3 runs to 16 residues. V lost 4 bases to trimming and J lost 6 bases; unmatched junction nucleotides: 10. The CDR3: CASSGYSGRTFNEQFF. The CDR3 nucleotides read TGTGCCAGCAGTGGGTATAGCGGGAGAACGTTCAATGAGCAGTTCTTC.

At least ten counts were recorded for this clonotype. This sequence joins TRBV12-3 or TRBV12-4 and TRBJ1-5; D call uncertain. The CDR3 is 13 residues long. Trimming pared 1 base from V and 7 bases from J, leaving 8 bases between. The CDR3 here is CASSLEGQQPQHF. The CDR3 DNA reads TGTGCCAGCAGTTTAGAGGGCCAGCAGCCCCAGCATTTT.

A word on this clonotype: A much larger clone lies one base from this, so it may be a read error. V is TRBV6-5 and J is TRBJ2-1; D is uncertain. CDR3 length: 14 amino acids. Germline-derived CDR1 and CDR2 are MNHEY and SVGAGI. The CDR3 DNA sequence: TGTGCCAGCAGTCACTCCTCTAGATACAATGAGCAGTTCTTC. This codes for CASSHSSRYNEQFF.

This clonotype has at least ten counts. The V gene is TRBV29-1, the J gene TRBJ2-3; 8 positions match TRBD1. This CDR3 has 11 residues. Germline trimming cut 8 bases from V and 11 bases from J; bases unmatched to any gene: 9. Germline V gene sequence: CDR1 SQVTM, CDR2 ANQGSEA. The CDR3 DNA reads TGCAGCATTCCCTGGGGGACAGGGCAGTATTTT. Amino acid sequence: CSIPWGTGQYF.

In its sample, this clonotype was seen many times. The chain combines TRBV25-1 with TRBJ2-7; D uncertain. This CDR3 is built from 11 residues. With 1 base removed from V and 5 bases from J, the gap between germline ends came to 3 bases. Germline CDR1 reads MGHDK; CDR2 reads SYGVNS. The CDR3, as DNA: TGTGCCAGCAGTGAATTCGACGAGCAGTACTTC. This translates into CASSEFDEQYF.

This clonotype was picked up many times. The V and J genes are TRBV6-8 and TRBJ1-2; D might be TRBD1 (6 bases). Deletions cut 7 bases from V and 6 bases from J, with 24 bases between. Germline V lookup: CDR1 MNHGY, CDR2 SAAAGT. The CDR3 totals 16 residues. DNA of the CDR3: TGTGCCAGCATGGAGGACCCGGCAGGGGAGAAAGATGGCTACACCTTC. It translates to CASMEDPAGEKDGYTF.

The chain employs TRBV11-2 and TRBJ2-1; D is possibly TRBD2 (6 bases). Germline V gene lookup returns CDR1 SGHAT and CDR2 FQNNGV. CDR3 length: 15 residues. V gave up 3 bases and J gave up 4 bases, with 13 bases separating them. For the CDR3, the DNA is TGTGCCAGCAGCTTTATTAGCGGCTTATACAATGAGCAGTTCTTC. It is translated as CASSFISGLYNEQFF.

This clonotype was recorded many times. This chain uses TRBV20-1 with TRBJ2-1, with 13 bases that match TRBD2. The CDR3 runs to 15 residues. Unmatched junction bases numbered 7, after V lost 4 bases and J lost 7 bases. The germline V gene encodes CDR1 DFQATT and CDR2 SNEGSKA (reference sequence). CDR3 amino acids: CSATGLAGDVNEQFF. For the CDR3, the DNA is TGCAGTGCTACAGGACTAGCGGGAGATGTGAATGAGCAGTTCTTC.

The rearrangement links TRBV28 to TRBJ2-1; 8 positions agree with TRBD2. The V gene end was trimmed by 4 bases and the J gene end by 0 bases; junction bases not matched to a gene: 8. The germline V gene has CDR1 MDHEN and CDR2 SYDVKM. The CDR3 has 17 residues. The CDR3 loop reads CASSSTSGPFSYNEQFF. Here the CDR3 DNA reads TGTGCCAGCAGTTCTACTAGCGGTCCCTTCTCCTACAATGAGCAGTTCTTC.

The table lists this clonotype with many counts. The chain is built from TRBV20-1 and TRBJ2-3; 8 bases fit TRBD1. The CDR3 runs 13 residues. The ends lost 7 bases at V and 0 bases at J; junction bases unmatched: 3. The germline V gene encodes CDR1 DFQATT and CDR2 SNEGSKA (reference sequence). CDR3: CSGRTGSTDTQYF. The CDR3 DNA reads TGCAGTGGTCGGACAGGGAGCACAGATACGCAGTATTTT.

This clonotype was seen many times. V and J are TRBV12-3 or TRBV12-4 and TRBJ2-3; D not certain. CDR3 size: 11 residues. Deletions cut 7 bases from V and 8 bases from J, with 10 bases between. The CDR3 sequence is CASTPGSTQYF. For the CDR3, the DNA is TGTGCCAGCACCCCTGGTAGTACGCAGTATTTT.

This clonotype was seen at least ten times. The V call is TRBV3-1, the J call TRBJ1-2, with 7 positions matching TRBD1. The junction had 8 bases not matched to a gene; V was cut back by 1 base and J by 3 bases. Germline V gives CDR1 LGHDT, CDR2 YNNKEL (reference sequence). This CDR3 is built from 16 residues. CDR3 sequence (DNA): TGTGCCAGCAGCCAAGCAGGCAAGGGGGCTGACTATGGCTACACCTTC. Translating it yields CASSQAGKGADYGYTF.

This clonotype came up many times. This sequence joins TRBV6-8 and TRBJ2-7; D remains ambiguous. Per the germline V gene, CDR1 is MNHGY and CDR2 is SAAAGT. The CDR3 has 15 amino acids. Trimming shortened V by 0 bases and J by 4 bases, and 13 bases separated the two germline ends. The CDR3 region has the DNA TGTGCCAGCAGTTACTCCCGACAATACACTTACGAGCAGTACTTC. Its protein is CASSYSRQYTYEQYF.

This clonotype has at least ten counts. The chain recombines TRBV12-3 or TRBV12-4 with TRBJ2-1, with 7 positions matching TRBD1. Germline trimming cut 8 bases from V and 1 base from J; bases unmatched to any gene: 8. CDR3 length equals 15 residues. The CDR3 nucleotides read TGTGCCAGCGGGTTTTACAGGGGTTCCTACAATGAGCAGTTCTTC. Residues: CASGFYRGSYNEQFF.

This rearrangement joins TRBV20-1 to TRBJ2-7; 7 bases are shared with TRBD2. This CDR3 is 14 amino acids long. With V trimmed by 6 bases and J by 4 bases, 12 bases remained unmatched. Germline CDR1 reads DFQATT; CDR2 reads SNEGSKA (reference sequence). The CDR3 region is CSAPRSSGSYEQYF. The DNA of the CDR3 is TGCAGTGCCCCCAGGAGTAGCGGGTCTTACGAGCAGTACTTC.

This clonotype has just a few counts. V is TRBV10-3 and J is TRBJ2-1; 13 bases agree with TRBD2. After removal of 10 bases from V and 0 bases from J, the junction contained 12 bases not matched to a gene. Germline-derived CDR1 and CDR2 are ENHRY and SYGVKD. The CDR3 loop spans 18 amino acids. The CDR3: CATRTGLAGSFSYNEQFF. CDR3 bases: TGTGCCACAAGGACGGGACTAGCGGGATCTTTCTCCTACAATGAGCAGTTCTTC.

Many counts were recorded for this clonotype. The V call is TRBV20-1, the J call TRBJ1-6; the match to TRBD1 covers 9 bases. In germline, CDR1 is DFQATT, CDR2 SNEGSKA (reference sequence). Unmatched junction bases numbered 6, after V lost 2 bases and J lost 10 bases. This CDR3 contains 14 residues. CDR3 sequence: CSARLGTGPSPLHF. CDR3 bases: TGCAGTGCTAGATTGGGGACAGGGCCCTCACCCCTCCACTTT.